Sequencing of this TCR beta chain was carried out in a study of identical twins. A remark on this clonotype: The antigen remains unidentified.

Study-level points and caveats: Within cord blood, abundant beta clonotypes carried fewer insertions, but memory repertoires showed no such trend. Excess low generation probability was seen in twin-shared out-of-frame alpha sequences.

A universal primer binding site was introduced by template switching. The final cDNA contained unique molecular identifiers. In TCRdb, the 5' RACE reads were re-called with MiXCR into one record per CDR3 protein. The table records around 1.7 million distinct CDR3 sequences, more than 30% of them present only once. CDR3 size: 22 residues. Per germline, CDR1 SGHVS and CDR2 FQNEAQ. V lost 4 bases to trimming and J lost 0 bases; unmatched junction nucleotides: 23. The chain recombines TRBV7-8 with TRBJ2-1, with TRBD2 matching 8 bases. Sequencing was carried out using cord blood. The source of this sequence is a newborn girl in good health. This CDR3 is CASSSVIAGPSSYTRSYNEQFF. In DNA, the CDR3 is TGTGCCAGCAGCTCCGTGATAGCGGGGCCTTCCTCTTACACGCGCTCCTACAATGAGCAGTTCTTC.